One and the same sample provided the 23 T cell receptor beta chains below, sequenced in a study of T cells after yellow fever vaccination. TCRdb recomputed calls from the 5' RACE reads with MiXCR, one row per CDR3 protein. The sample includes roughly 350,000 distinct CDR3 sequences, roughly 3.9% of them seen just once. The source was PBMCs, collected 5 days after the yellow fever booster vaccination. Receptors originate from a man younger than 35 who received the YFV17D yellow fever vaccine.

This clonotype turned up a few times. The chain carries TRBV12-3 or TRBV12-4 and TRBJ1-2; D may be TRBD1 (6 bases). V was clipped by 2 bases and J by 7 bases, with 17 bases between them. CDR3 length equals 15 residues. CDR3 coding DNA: TGTGCCAGCAGTTTAAGTAGACAGGCCCTTGGTGGCTACACCTTC. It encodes CASSLSRQALGGYTF.

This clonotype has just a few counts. The CDR3 loop reads CASSVSRDYYGYTF. DNA of the CDR3: TGTGCCAGCAGCGTATCTCGGGATTACTATGGCTACACCTTC. The chain uses TRBV9 and TRBJ1-2, with unresolved D. The CDR3 is 14 residues long. Germline assignment: CDR1 SGDLS and CDR2 YYNGEE. Trimming stripped 1 base from V and 3 bases from J, with 10 bases between.

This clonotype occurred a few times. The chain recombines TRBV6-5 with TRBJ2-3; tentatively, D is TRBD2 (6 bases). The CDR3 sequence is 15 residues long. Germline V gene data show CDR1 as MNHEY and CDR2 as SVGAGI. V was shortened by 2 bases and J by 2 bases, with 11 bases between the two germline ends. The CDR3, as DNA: TGTGCCAGCAGTTACGCCCGCGGGGACACAGATACGCAGTATTTT. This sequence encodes CASSYARGDTDTQYF.

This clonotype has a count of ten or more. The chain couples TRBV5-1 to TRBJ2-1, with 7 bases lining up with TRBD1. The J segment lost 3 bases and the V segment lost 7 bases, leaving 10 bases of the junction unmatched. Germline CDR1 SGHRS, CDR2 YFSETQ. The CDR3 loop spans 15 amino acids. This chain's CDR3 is CASGRDSRYYNEQFF. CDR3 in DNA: TGCGCCAGCGGCCGGGACAGCAGGTACTACAATGAGCAGTTCTTC.

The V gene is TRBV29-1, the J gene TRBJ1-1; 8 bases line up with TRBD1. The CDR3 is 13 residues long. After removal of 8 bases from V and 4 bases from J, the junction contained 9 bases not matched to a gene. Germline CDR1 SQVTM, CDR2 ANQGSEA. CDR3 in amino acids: CSSYGQGSTEAFF. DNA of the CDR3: TGCAGCTCATACGGACAGGGATCCACTGAAGCTTTCTTT.

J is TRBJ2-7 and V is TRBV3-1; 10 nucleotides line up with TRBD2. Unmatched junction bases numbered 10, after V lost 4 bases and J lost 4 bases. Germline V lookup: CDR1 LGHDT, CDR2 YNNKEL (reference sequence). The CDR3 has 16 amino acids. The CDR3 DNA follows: TGTGCCAGCAGCCCCCATAGCGGGGGGATATTGTACGAGCAGTACTTC. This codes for CASSPHSGGILYEQYF.

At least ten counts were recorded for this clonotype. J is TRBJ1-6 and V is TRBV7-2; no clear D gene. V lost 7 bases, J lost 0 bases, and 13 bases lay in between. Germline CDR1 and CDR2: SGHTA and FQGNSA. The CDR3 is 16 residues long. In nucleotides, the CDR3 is TGTGCCAGCACTCAGGCCGTTAGCTCCTATAATTCACCCCTCCACTTT. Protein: CASTQAVSSYNSPLHF.

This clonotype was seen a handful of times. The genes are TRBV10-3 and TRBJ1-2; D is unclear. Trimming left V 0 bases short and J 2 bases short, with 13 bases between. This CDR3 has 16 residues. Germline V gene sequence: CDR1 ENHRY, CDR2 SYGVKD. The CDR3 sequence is CAISESAPGGNYGYTF. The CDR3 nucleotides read TGTGCCATCAGTGAGTCCGCCCCGGGTGGGAACTATGGCTACACCTTC.

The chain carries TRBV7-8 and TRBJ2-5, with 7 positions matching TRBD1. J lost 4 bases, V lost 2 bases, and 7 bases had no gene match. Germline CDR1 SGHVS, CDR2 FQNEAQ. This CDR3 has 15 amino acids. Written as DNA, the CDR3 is TGTGCCAGCAGCTTATTGGGGACAGAGGGAGAGACCCAGTACTTC. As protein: CASSLLGTEGETQYF.

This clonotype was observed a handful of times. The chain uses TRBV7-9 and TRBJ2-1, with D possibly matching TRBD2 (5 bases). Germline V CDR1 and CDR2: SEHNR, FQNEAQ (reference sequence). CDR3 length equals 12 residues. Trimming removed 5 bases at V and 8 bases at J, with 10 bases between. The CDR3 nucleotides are TGTGCCAGCAGCACCCGGCGGGATGAGCAGTTCTTC. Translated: CASSTRRDEQFF.

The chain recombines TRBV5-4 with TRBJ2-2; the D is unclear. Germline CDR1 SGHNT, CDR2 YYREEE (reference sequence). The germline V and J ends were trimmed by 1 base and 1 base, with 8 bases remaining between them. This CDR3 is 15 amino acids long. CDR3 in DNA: TGTGCCAGCAGCTTGTTTCGGCGGAACACCGGGGAGCTGTTTTTT. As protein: CASSLFRRNTGELFF.

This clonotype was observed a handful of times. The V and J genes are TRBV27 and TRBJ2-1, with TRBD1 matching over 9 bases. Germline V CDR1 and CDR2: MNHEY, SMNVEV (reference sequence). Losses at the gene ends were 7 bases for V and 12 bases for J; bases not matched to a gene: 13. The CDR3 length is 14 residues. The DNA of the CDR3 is TGTGCCAGCATCGGGACAGGGCACGCCCGGGGGCAGTTCTTC. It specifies CASIGTGHARGQFF.

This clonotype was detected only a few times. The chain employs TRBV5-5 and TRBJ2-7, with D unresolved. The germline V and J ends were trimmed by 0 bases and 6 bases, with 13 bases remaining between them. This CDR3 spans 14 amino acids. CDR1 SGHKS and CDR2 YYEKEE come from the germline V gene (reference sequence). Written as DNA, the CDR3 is TGTGCCAGCAGCTTGGGCAGTGGCTCACCCGAGCAGTACTTC. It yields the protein CASSLGSGSPEQYF.

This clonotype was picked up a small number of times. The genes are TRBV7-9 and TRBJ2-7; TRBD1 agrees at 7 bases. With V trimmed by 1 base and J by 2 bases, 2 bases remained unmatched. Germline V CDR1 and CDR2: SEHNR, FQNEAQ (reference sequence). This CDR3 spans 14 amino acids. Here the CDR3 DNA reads TGTGCCAGCAGCTTAGTACAGGGGACCTACGAGCAGTACTTC. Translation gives CASSLVQGTYEQYF.

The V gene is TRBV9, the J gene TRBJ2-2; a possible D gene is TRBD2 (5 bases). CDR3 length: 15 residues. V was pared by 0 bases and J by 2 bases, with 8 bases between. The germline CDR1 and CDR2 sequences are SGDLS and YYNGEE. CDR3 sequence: CASSVETINTGELFF. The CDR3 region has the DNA TGTGCCAGCAGCGTAGAGACTATCAACACCGGGGAGCTGTTTTTT.

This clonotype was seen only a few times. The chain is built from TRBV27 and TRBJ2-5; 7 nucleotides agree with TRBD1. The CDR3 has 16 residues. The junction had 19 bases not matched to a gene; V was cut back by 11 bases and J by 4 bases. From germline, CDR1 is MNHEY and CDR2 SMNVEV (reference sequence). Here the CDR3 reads CARPKTGTLLGETQYF. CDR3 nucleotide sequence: TGTGCCCGCCCGAAGACAGGGACGCTTTTGGGAGAGACCCAGTACTTC.

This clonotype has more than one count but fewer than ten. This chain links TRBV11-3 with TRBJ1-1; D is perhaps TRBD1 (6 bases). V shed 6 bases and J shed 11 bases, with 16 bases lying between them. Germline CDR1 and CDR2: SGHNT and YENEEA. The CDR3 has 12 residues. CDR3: CASSRDIRRAFF. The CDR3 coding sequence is TGTGCCAGCAGTCGGGACATTAGGCGGGCTTTCTTT.

CDR3 loop: CASSYWNSGEGETQYF. The CDR3 bases are TGTGCCAGCAGTTACTGGAACTCAGGGGAGGGGGAGACCCAGTACTTC. The chain recombines TRBV6-5 with TRBJ2-5; perhaps TRBD2 as D (7 bases). Germline-derived CDR1 and CDR2 are MNHEY and SVGAGI. This CDR3 region has 16 residues. V lost 1 base, J lost 5 bases, and 17 bases lay in between.

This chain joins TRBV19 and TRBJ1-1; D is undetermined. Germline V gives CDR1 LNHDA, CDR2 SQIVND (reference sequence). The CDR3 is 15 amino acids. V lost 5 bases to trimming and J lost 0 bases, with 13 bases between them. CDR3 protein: CASSPTGGLNTEAFF. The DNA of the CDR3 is TGTGCCAGTAGTCCAACGGGAGGCTTGAACACTGAAGCTTTCTTT.

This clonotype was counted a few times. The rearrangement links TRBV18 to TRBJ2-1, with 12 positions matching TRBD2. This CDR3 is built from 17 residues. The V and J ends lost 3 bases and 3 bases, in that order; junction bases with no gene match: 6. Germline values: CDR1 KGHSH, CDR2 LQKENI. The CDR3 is CASSPLLAGGNYNEQFF. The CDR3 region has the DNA TGTGCCAGCTCACCCCTACTAGCGGGGGGCAACTACAATGAGCAGTTCTTC.

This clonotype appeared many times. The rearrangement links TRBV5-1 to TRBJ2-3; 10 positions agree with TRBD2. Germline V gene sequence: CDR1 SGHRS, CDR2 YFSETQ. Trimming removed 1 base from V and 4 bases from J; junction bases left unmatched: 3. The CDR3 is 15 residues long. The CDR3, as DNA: TGCGCCAGCAGCTTGAAAGCGGGGGGGTCAGATACGCAGTATTTT. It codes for CASSLKAGGSDTQYF.

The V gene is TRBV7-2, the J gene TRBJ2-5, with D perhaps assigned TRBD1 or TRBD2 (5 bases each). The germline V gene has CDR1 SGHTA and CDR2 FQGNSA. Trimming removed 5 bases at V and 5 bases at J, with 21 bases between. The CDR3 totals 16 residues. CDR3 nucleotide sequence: TGTGCCAGCAGCCCCGGGACGATTCCCGGCGGCGAGACCCAGTACTTC. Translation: CASSPGTIPGGETQYF.

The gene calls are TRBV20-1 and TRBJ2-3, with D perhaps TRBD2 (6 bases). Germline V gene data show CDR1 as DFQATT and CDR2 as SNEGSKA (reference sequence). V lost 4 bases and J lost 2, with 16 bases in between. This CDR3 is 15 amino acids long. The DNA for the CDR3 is TGCAGTGCTACCTTAGTAGCGGTGATCACAGATACGCAGTATTTT. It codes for CSATLVAVITDTQYF.